This is a list of T cell receptor beta chains from one sample in a study of shared clonotypes between healthy human individuals. Sequencing was performed with immunoSEQ multiplex PCR; in TCRdb, only in-frame clones are kept and a portion is missing. The sample consists of about 710,000 clones, around 73% of them appearing once. Material for sequencing was memory CD4+ T cells sorted from blood. The origin of the receptors is a woman in her twenties or thirties in good health. CDR3s include the opening cysteine and the closing phenylalanine or tryptophan. Fields, in order: clone size, J gene, D gene, V gene, CDR3 DNA, CDR3 protein. D genes are given only for firm matches. For some rows the clone size is stated as once, few or many, or as a class when expanded; others skip it.

few | TRBJ2-7 | . | TRBV11-2 | TGTGCCAGCAGCTTTGTCTCCGGCGAGCAGTACTTC | CASSFVSGEQYF
. | TRBJ2-7 | . | TRBV29-1 | TGCAGCGTTCACCTCGCCGGGAGCTCCTACGAGCAGTACTTC | CSVHLAGSSYEQYF
. | TRBJ2-1 | . | TRBV11-2 | TGTGCCAGCAGCTTAGGCCAGACGAATGAGCAGTTCTTC | CASSLGQTNEQFF
. | TRBJ2-7 | TRBD2 | TRBV5-1 | TGCGCCAGCAGCTTGTGGCTAGCGGGAGGAACCTCCTACGAGCAGTACTTC | CASSLWLAGGTSYEQYF
. | TRBJ1-5 | TRBD1 | TRBV5-1 | TGCGCCAGCAGCCCGGGACAGGGGGAATATCAGCCCCAGCATTTT | CASSPGQGEYQPQHF
. | TRBJ2-2 | TRBD2 | TRBV2 | TGTGCCAGCAGTCCGACTAGCGGGGACGCCGGGGAGCTGTTTTTT | CASSPTSGDAGELFF
. | TRBJ2-3 | . | TRBV28 | TGTGCCAGCAGTTCTCCAGCTAGCACAGATACGCAGTATTTT | CASSSPASTDTQYF
. | TRBJ1-2 | . | TRBV28 | TGTGCCAGCAGTTTGGACAGCGCCCTGGGCTACACCTTC | CASSLDSALGYTF
. | TRBJ1-4 | TRBD1 | TRBV11-2 | TGTGCCAGCAGCTTAGATCCAGCAGGGGGCAGGAGAAAACTGTTTTTT | CASSLDPAGGRRKLFF
. | TRBJ2-1 | . | TRBV6-1 | TGTGCCAGCAGTGAGCTCGATGAGCAGTTCTTC | CASSELDEQFF
. | TRBJ1-4 | . | TRBV11-3 | TGTGCCAGCAGCCCCGGACGAGGTGAAAAACTGTTTTTT | CASSPGRGEKLFF
. | TRBJ1-1 | . | TRBV2 | TGTGCCAGCAGTGACCCAACAGGGAGAGGGAACACTGAAGCTTTCTTT | CASSDPTGRGNTEAFF
. | TRBJ1-1 | . | TRBV6-6 | TGTGCCAGCAGAATAGCGGAGGACACTGAAGCTTTCTTT | CASRIAEDTEAFF
. | TRBJ2-5 | . | TRBV10-2 | TGCGCCAGCAGTCCAACAGGGTTGAAAGAGACCCAGTACTTC | CASSPTGLKETQYF
few | TRBJ2-1 | . | TRBV29-1 | TGCAGCGTTGAAAGGGGGGACAGACAGTACAATGAGCAGTTCTTC | CSVERGDRQYNEQFF
few | TRBJ2-2 | . | TRBV25-1 | TGTGCCAGCAGTGAGCCGCCTGGGACACCGAACACCGGGGAGCTGTTTTTT | CASSEPPGTPNTGELFF
few | TRBJ2-7 | TRBD1 | TRBV6-5 | TGTGCCAGCAGGGCGGGACAGGGCTACGAGCAGTACTTC | CASRAGQGYEQYF
. | TRBJ2-7 | . | TRBV15 | TGTGCCACCAGCAGAGATTATGGCATCTACGAGCAGTACTTC | CATSRDYGIYEQYF
once | TRBJ2-5 | . | TRBV5-5 | TGTGCCAGCAGCCCCGGAACCCGAGGGGAGACCCAGTACTTC | CASSPGTRGETQYF
. | TRBJ1-1 | . | TRBV6-1 | TGTGCCAGCCGGAGAGAGTGGGACACTGAAGCTTTCTTT | CASRREWDTEAFF
. | TRBJ2-7 | . | TRBV2 | TGTGCCAGCAGCTTAGGGGACCCGCCCCCGGAAGAGCAGTACTTC | CASSLGDPPPEEQYF
. | TRBJ1-1 | . | TRBV4-2 | TGTGCCAGCAGCCAATTAGGTGGGGGGACTGAAGCTTCCTTT | CASSQLGGGTEASF
. | TRBJ2-7 | TRBD1 | TRBV7-9 | TGTGCCAGCAGCTTAGATCCGGGACAGGGGCCCTACGAGCAGTACTTC | CASSLDPGQGPYEQYF
. | TRBJ2-4 | . | TRBV4-1 | TGCGCCAGCAGCCAAGATCGGACTGGCCTAGCCAAAAACATTCAGTACTTC | CASSQDRTGLAKNIQYF
once | TRBJ1-2 | TRBD1 | TRBV28 | TGTGCCAGCAAGAAAGGGGGCCTGGGCTACACCTTC | CASKKGGLGYTF
. | TRBJ1-2 | TRBD1 | TRBV28 | TGTGCCAGCAGTTCACAGGGGGAAGGTAATGGCTACACCTTC | CASSSQGEGNGYTF
many | TRBJ2-5 | . | TRBV27 | TGTGCCAGCAGACAAGAGACCCAGTACTTC | CASRQETQYF
. | TRBJ2-5 | TRBD2 | TRBV28 | TGTGCCAGCAGTTTAACTAGCGGAGGTCAAGAGACCCAGTACTTC | CASSLTSGGQETQYF
. | TRBJ1-4 | TRBD1 | TRBV11-2 | TGTGCCAGCAGCCCCCGGGACAGGCCAAATGAAAAACTGTTTTTT | CASSPRDRPNEKLFF
. | TRBJ2-3 | TRBD2 | TRBV2 | TGTGCCAGCAGTGTAGAACTAGCGCGCACAGATACGCAGTATTTT | CASSVELARTDTQYF
. | TRBJ1-5 | . | TRBV10-3 | TGTGCCATCAGTGATAGGCCGGATCAGCCCCAGCATTTT | CAISDRPDQPQHF
. | TRBJ2-1 | . | TRBV28 | TGTGCCAGCAGTTTACTGGTTTCCGAGCAGTTCTTC | CASSLLVSEQFF
. | TRBJ2-5 | . | TRBV30 | TGTGCCTGGAGAACGGGGGAGACCCAGTACTTC | CAWRTGETQYF
. | TRBJ2-1 | . | TRBV6-1 | TGTGCCAGCAGTGAAAGTTGGCCCCCGGGGACGTCTACCTACAATGAGCAGTTCTTC | CASSESWPPGTSTYNEQFF
. | TRBJ2-7 | . | TRBV5-6 | TGTGCCAGCAGGTCGATGGCGGCAGGCCTGGGGGAGCAGTACTTC | CASRSMAAGLGEQYF
. | TRBJ2-5 | . | TRBV6-1 | TGTGCCAGCACAGAAGGGGGTTACGAGACCCAGTACTTC | CASTEGGYETQYF
. | TRBJ2-7 | TRBD2 | TRBV2 | TGTGCCAGCAAATTAGCGGGAGACTACGAGCAGTACTTC | CASKLAGDYEQYF
. | TRBJ1-1 | . | TRBV6-1 | TGTGCCAGCAGTGAAAGTCTTAAGGGGCCTGAAGCTTTCTTT | CASSESLKGPEAFF
many | TRBJ2-1 | TRBD2 | TRBV5-6 | TGTGCCAGCACCTCCGGGACTAGCGGGAGAATTGAGCAGTTCTTC | CASTSGTSGRIEQFF